This T cell receptor beta chain is drawn from a study of blood T cell repertoires in COVID-19. This CDR3 is 16 amino acids long. With 10 bases clipped from V and 0 bases from J, the junction kept 12 bases outside the gene matches. CDR1 LGHDT and CDR2 YNNKEL come from the germline V gene (reference sequence). Per the original methods: For nucleated cells, counts were estimated from reference gene primer amplification. Repertoires were generated with immunoSEQ multiplex PCR, while TCRdb's copy carries only in-frame clones and drops some. The V and J calls and clone size were taken over from that table, and D and trimming were inferred from the DNA. The data contain about 110,000 clones, less than 85% of them singletons.

The genes are TRBV3-1 (or the pseudogene TRBV3-2) and TRBJ1-5; 7 nucleotides agree with TRBD1. The source material was peripheral blood. The source of this sequence is an older woman with acute or convalescent COVID-19. This CDR3 reads CATTGVVPYSNQPQHF. The CDR3, as DNA: TGTGCCACCACAGGGGTCGTTCCCTATAGCAATCAGCCCCAGCATTTT.